This T cell receptor (beta chain) was sequenced in a study of early stage breast cancer tumors. Study-wide context: Most invasive tumors, about 75% of the 16, were ER+/PR+/HER2-.

Study-level points and caveats: Functional markers like CD4, CD8 and FOXP3 were missed in bulk sequencing. Compared with adjacent normal breast, tumors showed roughly 2.5-fold denser, more clonal T cells.

In regard to this clone: Its specificity is unknown.

Each sample had two DNA replicates, 0.45 to 0.65 ug blood or roughly 1.5 ug tissue. Measured with immunoSEQ multiplex PCR; TCRdb has only the in-frame clones, and not every one. The table lists 45,000 to 60,000 clones, roughly four fifths of them singletons. With 8 bases clipped from V and 5 bases from J, the junction kept 4 bases outside the gene matches. CDR1 is SGHTA and CDR2 is FQGNSA in the germline V gene. This CDR3 contains 13 residues. Sequenced sample: blood. J is TRBJ2-7 and V is TRBV7-2; 12 bases align to TRBD2. The TCR sequence derives from a person between 45 and 65 years old with breast cancer. CDR3 sequence: CASASGRGNEQYF. CDR3 in DNA: TGTGCCAGCGCTAGCGGGAGGGGCAACGAGCAGTACTTC.